Included here is one T cell receptor (beta chain) sequence, with context. Recruitment covered 20 to 25 US areas and drew participants whose ages spanned roughly 18 to 100 years. Clinical history reported by participants formed the basis on which cohorts were assigned. The sample comes from a study of blood T cell repertoires in COVID-19. Clones were sequenced by immunoSEQ multiplex PCR, and TCRdb holds only the in-frame ones, with some missing. The sample records 250,000 to 350,000 clones, around 87% being singletons. This receptor was obtained from a young woman with acute COVID-19. Input material: PBMCs or T cells enriched from blood (not recorded which).

CDR3 DNA: TGCGCCAGCAGTGTGGGGGGGGATACGCAGTATTTT. It yields the protein CASSVGGDTQYF. V and J are TRBV10-1 and TRBJ2-3; 7 bases fit TRBD2. The CDR3 consists of 12 residues. The ends lost 4 bases at V and 6 bases at J; junction bases unmatched: 1. Germline V gives CDR1 WNHNN, CDR2 SYGVQD (reference sequence).